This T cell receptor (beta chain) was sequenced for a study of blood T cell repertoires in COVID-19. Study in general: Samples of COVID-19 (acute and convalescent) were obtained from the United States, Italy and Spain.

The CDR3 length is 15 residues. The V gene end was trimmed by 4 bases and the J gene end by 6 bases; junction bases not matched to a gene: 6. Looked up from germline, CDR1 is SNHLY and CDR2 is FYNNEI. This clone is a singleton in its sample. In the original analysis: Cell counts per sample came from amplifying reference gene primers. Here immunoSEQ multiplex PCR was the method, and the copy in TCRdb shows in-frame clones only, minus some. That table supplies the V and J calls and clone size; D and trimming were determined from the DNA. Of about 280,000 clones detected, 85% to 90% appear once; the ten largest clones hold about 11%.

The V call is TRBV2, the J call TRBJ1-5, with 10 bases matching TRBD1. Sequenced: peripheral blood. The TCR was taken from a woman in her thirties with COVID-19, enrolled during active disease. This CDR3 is CASSGTGGRGQPQHF. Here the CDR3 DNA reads TGTGCCAGCAGTGGGACAGGGGGAAGGGGTCAGCCCCAGCATTTT.